This record concerns one T cell receptor (beta chain) sequence. The data originate from a study of blood T cell repertoires in COVID-19. The age range of participants was about 18 to 89 years, with residence in more than 20 US areas. Allocation to cohorts depended on clinical history reported by the participants. The data were produced by immunoSEQ multiplex PCR, yet TCRdb's version contains in-frame clones alone and is incomplete. The sample yields hundreds of thousands of clones, about nine tenths seen once. Trimming cost V 0 bases and J 5 bases; bases outside gene matches: 10. CDR3 size: 16 residues. The germline V gene encodes CDR1 SGHRS and CDR2 YFSETQ.

The J gene is TRBJ2-7, the V gene TRBV5-1; 8 nucleotides agree with TRBD1. The source is a woman in her twenties or thirties with acute COVID-19. Sequenced sample: PBMCs or T cells enriched from blood (not recorded which). CDR3 coding DNA: TGCGCCAGCAGCTTGGCCGTCCGACAGGGGTCCCACGAGCAGTACTTC. This sequence encodes CASSLAVRQGSHEQYF.